This record looks at one T cell receptor beta chain sequence and its context. This clone was counted once. The antigen it recognizes is unknown. The sample holds no much larger clone one base away, and base qualities are not on file. The cohort comprised around 690 healthy bone marrow donors. At the time of sampling, all cohort members were nominally healthy, though unrecorded immune exposures were likely present. The donor tested CMV seropositive and was one of the 289 seropositive cohort members. A peripheral blood sample was provided by each donor, and peripheral blood mononuclear cells were used for TCR beta sequencing. Genomic DNA extraction from the blood cell samples was performed with the Qiagen DNeasy Blood Extraction Kit. Trimmed from V: 4 bases; trimmed from J: 4 bases; junction bases lacking a gene match: 7. Including the terminal cysteine and phenylalanine, the CDR3 comprises 14 residues. Solely the CDR3 DNA is kept, with 42 bases framed from the first base. The CDR1 and CDR2 encoded by the germline V gene (reference sequence) are SGHNT and YYREEE.

To prepare the library, the immunoSEQ multiplex PCR assay was applied. For the multiplex PCR, a mixture combining 60 forward primers for TCR Vbeta segments and 13 reverse primers for TCR Jbeta segments was used. A multiplex PCR assay on genomic DNA amplified the CDR3 region of rearranged TCR beta genes. Amplified TCR beta libraries were sequenced as 87-base-pair reads on the Illumina HiSeq System. The authors processed their data as follows. A later analysis tallied tens of millions of unique TCR beta chains across the 640 or so repertoires, and about 12 million of those chains were shared by two or more donors. Raw reads were error-corrected and collapsed into unique sequences by a nearest-neighbor algorithm in which closely related sequences were merged to remove PCR and sequencing errors. CDR3 sequences were aligned to IMGT reference sequences to assign V, D and J gene segments. For a sequence to be retained, a match of at least six nucleotides to both a V gene segment and a J gene segment was required. Rearrangements were classified as productive when the CDR3 lacked stop codons and remained in frame with V and J, and all other rearrangements were classified as non-productive. Following IMGT convention, CDR3 was defined as the stretch from the second conserved V-encoded cysteine up to the conserved J-encoded phenylalanine. The earlier analysis of about 560 of the donors excluded any sequence lacking an unambiguous match to a single V gene segment. In an earlier analysis of some 590 of the donors, V segments were called functional above 56.7% productive rearrangements and were called segregating when the between-donor standard deviation exceeded 5%. A statistical classification framework was built to diagnose cytomegalovirus status from the catalog of TCR beta chain sequences. A later analysis assigned V and J genes by comparing TCR nucleotide sequences with IMGT/GENE-DB human TR gene sequences. In a later analysis, CDR3 sequences and most-parsimonious VDJ recombination scenarios were assigned using the TCRdist pipeline. In a later analysis, each TCR beta chain was defined by its CDR3 amino acid sequence together with its V-gene family, and reads lacking a unique V-gene family were excluded. To address suspected cross-contamination and a sequencing artifact, a later analysis removed approximately 600 highly shared, low-generation-probability nucleotide sequences. In a later analysis, a clonal expansion index was calculated for each public chain from normalized within-repertoire ranks of inferred template counts. A later analysis computed generation probabilities with a VDJ recombination model fitted to out-of-frame rearrangements, and checked the results against IGoR. In a later analysis, TCR-TCR, TCR-HLA and TCR-CMV co-occurrence was scored with hypergeometric tests, and a repertoire-size bias correction was applied to TCR pairs. False discovery rates were estimated in a later analysis by permuting HLA or CMV assignments 20 times. In a later analysis, co-occurring TCRs were grouped with DBSCAN, and TCRdist sequence similarity was added when clustering was performed within HLA-allele-positive subsets. Repertoires with fewer than 30,000 or more than 120,000 public chains, plus five repertoires with anomalous nucleotide sharing, were excluded from co-occurrence clustering. In its TCRdb copy, this immuneACCESS table keeps in-frame sequences only and misses some clones. Where compared with another copy, unresolved V genes explain less than half of these, and the others have no known cause. That table is the source of V, J and clone size, and D and trimming were worked out from the DNA. Here the sample has 110,000 or so clones; around 76% occur a single time. The top ten constitute approximately 12% of the sample.

This record belongs to a study of cytomegalovirus exposure and HLA in healthy donors (TCRdb year 2017). About the full investigation: An earlier analysis of roughly 500 of the donors reported 250 to 350 Gb of sequence data and 100 million to 140 million unique TCR beta sequences from roughly 180 million T cells. An early release covering roughly 600 HLA-typed donors comprised about 290 gigabases of sequencing data and 85 million or so unique TCR sequences. Of the roughly 400 genotyped donors, roughly 85% fell in the genetic ancestry cluster associated with self-reported Caucasian donors. The aim of the study was to test whether cataloging public T cell receptors could identify signatures of past pathogen exposure. Using immunosequencing, the study profiled T cell repertoires from 666 subjects and related those repertoires to cytomegalovirus serostatus. A separate validation cohort of approximately 130 different subjects was used in addition to the 666-subject first cohort. To predict cytomegalovirus infection status, the study combined high-throughput TCR immunosequencing, statistical association of individual TCRs with disease status, and machine learning. A later analysis re-examined previously published TCR beta repertoires from several hundred donors and added high-resolution HLA genotyping to investigate patterns of TCR occurrence. Rather than using new phenotypic data, the later analysis identified candidate immune exposures from TCR beta sequences and from how often those sequences occurred across donors. To decide whether each TCR beta V gene segment behaved as functional or pseudogenic, an earlier analysis of approximately 620 of the donors relied on high-throughput TCR beta sequencing. Donor age, sex, ethnicity and CMV serostatus were compiled alongside the repertoire data. In a later genetic analysis, genome-wide SNP genotypes for about 55% of the roughly 670 donors were used, and that subset was treated as a discovery cohort. Every repertoire in the discovery cohort had been generated on one and the same sequencing platform. Class I and class II HLA loci were covered by the typing at four-digit resolution. The number of typed donors differed by locus: 629-630 for A, B, C, DRB1 and DQB1; some 500 for DQA1; around 580 for DPA1; and around 450 for DPB1. Because of strong linkage in the cohort, five DR-DQ haplotypes were treated as single units for association and clustering. On average, roughly 200,000 unique TCR beta nucleotide sequences were sequenced per donor among about 400 genotyped donors of the cohort, with roughly 19% of those sequences being non-productive. Results the study describes overall, beyond this receptor: A cluster of highly shared sequence variants was judged likely to be a technical artifact of the sequencing pipeline. A later analysis found that most CMV-associated TCR beta chains appeared HLA-restricted, with HLA associations seemingly driven largely by CMV exposure. In both the original and validation cohorts, the classifier was reported to diagnose cytomegalovirus status with high specificity and sensitivity. According to a later analysis, parvovirus B19, influenza, CMV and Epstein-Barr virus appeared linked to several top co-occurrence clusters. In a later analysis, HLA-associated TCR beta chains were found to be more clonally expanded and to have lower generation probabilities than equally common non-associated chains. Linkage disequilibrium might explain the correlated functional status among segregating V segments, but an unknown experimental factor could not be ruled out. A further reported finding was that TCR beta sequences accurately predicted the HLA-A and HLA-B alleles for most subjects in the first cohort. Roughly uniform sequencing depth across donors was assumed in presence/absence analyses, although this assumption may not hold. In vitro tests confirmed that a few of the cytomegalovirus-associated TCR beta chains recognize cytomegalovirus antigens. The earlier analysis of around 600 of the donors excluded some 16 rarely observed V segments, including chromosome 9 orphons, because counts were too low. Most TCR sequences were seen in very few donors, while some public TCRs were found in many individuals. Specific HLA alleles were associated with over 15,000 TCR beta sequences at a false discovery rate of 0.05 in a later analysis. V-gene and J-gene trimming of TCR beta chains was associated with a missense DCLRE1C variant in a later genetic analysis, and the association was replicated in an independent cohort. HLA typing was unavailable for some donors at each locus, so association tests used only the typed subset. In a later analysis, TCR association rates were found to vary across HLA loci, with the most associated TCRs seen for DRB1 alleles and the fewest for HLA-C alleles. The study listed 164 TCR beta chains as associated with cytomegalovirus. A later genetic analysis reported fewer N-insertions in productive TCRs among donors in an Asian-associated ancestry cluster than the approximately 670-donor mean. Only TCR beta chains were sequenced in this cohort, and the absence of alpha or paired-chain data limited detectable features. CMV serostatus was the only immune exposure information available for the cohort. In an earlier analysis of some 500 of the donors, most TCR beta V segments appeared in productive rearrangements about 90% or about 30% of the time, broadly matching IMGT annotations. Strong co-occurrence of HLA alleles, especially DR and DQ, made assigning TCR associations to individual alleles difficult. Some IMGT-functional V segments, including TRBV6-2 and TRBV6-3, could not be distinguished by the 87-base-pair reads and were therefore excluded. The authors suggested that the approach could potentially be extended to other disease states and immunological phenotypes.

The TCR originated in a woman aged 40 to 55 in good health and CMV-seropositive. The chain couples TRBV5-4 to TRBJ1-2, with 7 central nucleotides matching TRBD1. The sequenced sample was PBMCs. The encoded CDR3 is CASSAPGQLYGYTF. The nucleotides read TGTGCCAGCAGCGCACCGGGACAGCTCTATGGCTACACCTTC.